The present entry profiles one TCR beta chain with its context. As yet, its antigen is unknown. This record belongs to a study of cytomegalovirus exposure and HLA in healthy donors. Study-wide results and limits: TCR beta sequences reportedly predicted most subjects' HLA-A and HLA-B alleles accurately.

The PCR was carried out with 60 Vbeta primers and 13 Jbeta primers. TCRdb keeps only in-frame clones here, not all; method: immunoSEQ multiplex PCR. The sample lists under 150,000 clones, 75% occurring once. The sample consisted of PBMCs. The source is a woman between 18 and 29 years old in good health and CMV-seronegative.

The CDR3 region is CASSRGGAEAFF. CDR3 in DNA: TGTGCCAGCAGCCGAGGTGGAGCTGAAGCTTTCTTT. The rearrangement links TRBV5-4 to TRBJ1-1, with D hard to call. The CDR3 extends over 12 amino acids. Trimming removed 4 bases from V and 6 bases from J, with 10 bases in between. Germline CDR1 and CDR2: SGHNT and YYREEE (reference sequence). Variable domain in full (rest from reference TRBV5-4 and TRBJ1-1): ETGVTQSPTHLIKTRGQQVTLRCSSQSGHNTVSWYQQALGQGPQFIFQYYREEENGRGNFPPRFSGLQFPNYSSELNVNALELDDSALYLCASSRGGAEAFFGQGTRLTVV.